This T cell receptor beta chain was identified during a study of OX40 agonist ivuxolimab in advanced cancers. Overall study: Of mixed ages from about 23 to 90 and averaging 60 years, the group was around 78% male.

General study points: On average, CD8+ T cells showed a greater number of expanded clones than CD4+.

The table came from immunoSEQ multiplex PCR; TCRdb's copy has only in-frame clones and leaves some out. The sample carries tens of thousands of clones, around 77% recorded once. In germline, CDR1 is LNHDA, CDR2 SQIVND (reference sequence). The length of the CDR3 is 16 residues. Trimming stripped 5 bases from V and 5 bases from J, with 19 bases between. Worth noting for this clone: Its antigen remains unknown.

This TCR derives from an adult with an advanced solid tumor such as melanoma, head and neck, liver or kidney cancer. The sequencing used CD4+ or CD8+ T cells sorted from blood, collected in a trial of the OX40 agonist ivuxolimab. This chain uses TRBV19 with TRBJ1-5; TRBD1 might be the D (5 bases). CDR3 loop: CASSLNYRSLHQPQHF. The CDR3 nucleotides are TGTGCCAGTAGTTTGAACTACAGGTCCCTTCATCAGCCCCAGCATTTT.